This T cell receptor beta chain was documented in a study of cytomegalovirus exposure and HLA in healthy donors. Study-level results: Further analysis, carried out later, found HLA-associated TCR beta chains more clonally expanded than equally common other chains.

The CDR3 length is 16 residues. V lost 2 bases, J lost 14 bases, and 21 bases stayed unmatched. Germline V gene lookup returns CDR1 GTSNPN and CDR2 SVGIG (reference sequence). Remarks on this clone: Its antigen is not identified.

Researchers ran the PCR with 60 Vbeta and 13 Jbeta primers. Using immunoSEQ multiplex PCR, the repertoire was profiled, and TCRdb retains in-frame clones only, with some absent. Of 60,000 to 75,000 clones detected, 72% appear once; the ten largest clones hold 9% to 13%. This receptor was taken from a woman aged 35 to 49 in good health and CMV-seropositive. Sequences were obtained from PBMCs. This sequence joins TRBV30 and TRBJ2-1; 7 bases fit TRBD1. The CDR3 loop reads CAWSPHRTGSTDRKFF. For the CDR3, the DNA is TGTGCCTGGAGTCCTCACCGGACAGGTTCGACCGACCGCAAGTTCTTC.